This T cell receptor (beta chain) stems from a study of blood T cells in healthy people across ages. Notes on this clonotype: Its antigen remains unknown.

General study points: Comparison with aged donors showed that long-lived donors had more naive CD4+ cells and higher diversity. The authors considered diversity estimates from one million T cells to be underestimates. Roughly linearly, TCR beta diversity per million T cells fell as age increased.

With a J-beta primer mix and a sample-barcoded 5' primer, a second PCR ran about 6 to 11 cycles. Each CDR3 protein gets one entry after TCRdb re-called the 5' RACE reads with MiXCR. The data show more than 1.4 million distinct CDR3 sequences, around 42% seen once. The V end lost 6 bases, the J end lost 4 bases, and 18 bases lay between the germline ends. Germline loops: CDR1 SQVTM, CDR2 ANQGSEA. The CDR3 covers 14 residues. The specimen sequenced was blood. The chain couples TRBV29-1 to TRBJ1-2, with D possibly TRBD1 on 5 matching bases. This receptor was taken from a woman aged 18-30 years in good health. CDR3 amino acids: CSVPSDSLLYGYTF. CDR3 DNA: TGCAGCGTACCCAGTGACAGCCTCCTCTATGGCTACACCTTC.